Detailed here is one TCR beta chain. Its specificity is not known. Sequencing used immunoSEQ multiplex PCR; TCRdb keeps in-frame clones, though not all of them. The sample holds over 55,000 clones; 81% are singletons and the top ten take roughly 8.2%. PBMC were collected before vaccination, two weeks after the third vaccination, and at progression. The sample belongs to a study of glioma-infiltrating T cells after dendritic cell vaccination. The CDR3 has 14 residues. V was pared by 1 base and J by 14 bases, with 8 bases of the junction left unmatched. Germline loops: CDR1 SGHDN, CDR2 FVKESK. Notes on the study in general: Higher pretreatment TIL content predicted longer progression-free time and survival. The cohort had few patients with full blood and tumor sets.

The sample was blood, taken before dendritic cell vaccination. This chain links TRBV14 with TRBJ1-4, with 9 positions matching TRBD1. The source is a human donor with glioblastoma. The CDR3 loop reads CASSQVNRGPDLFF. CDR3 DNA sequence: TGTGCCAGCAGCCAAGTAAACAGGGGGCCCGATCTGTTTTTT.